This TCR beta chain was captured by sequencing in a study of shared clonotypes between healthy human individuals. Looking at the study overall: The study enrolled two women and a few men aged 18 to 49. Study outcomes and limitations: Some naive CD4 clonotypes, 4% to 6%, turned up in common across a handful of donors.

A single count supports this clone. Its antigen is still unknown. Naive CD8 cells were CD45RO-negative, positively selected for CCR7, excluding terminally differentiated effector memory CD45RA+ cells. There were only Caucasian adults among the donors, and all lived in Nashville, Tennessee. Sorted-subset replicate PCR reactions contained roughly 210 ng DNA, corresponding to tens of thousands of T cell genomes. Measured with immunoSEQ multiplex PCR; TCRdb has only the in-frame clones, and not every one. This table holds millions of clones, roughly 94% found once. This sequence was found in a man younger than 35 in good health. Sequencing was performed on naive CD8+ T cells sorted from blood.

This CDR3 reads CATSLEEGAGNEQFF. For the CDR3, the DNA is TGTGCCACCAGCCTGGAGGAGGGGGCGGGCAATGAGCAGTTCTTC. This chain links TRBV15 with TRBJ2-1; possible D gene TRBD1, 7 bases. The CDR3 length is 15 residues. Trimming left V 5 bases short and J 6 bases short, with 17 bases between. Germline loops: CDR1 LNHNV, CDR2 YYDKDF (reference sequence).